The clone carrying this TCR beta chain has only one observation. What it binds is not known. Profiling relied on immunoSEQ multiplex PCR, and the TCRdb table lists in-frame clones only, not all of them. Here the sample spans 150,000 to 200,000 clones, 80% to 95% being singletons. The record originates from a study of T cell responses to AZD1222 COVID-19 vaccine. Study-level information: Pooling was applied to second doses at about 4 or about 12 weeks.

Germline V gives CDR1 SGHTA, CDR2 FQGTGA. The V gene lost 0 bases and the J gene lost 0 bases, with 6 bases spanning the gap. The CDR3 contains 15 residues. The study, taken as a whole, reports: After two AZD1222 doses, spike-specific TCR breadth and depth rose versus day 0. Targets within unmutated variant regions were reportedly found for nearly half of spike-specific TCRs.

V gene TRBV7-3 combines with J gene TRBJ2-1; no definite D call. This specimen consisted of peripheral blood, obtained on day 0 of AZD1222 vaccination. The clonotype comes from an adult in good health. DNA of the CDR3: TGTGCCAGCAGCTTAACGAAGAGCTCCTACAATGAGCAGTTCTTC. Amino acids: CASSLTKSSYNEQFF.